This TCR beta chain was identified during a study of blood T cells in healthy people across ages. Overall study findings and caveats: What prevented conclusive comparison of naive and antigen-experienced cells was that PBMCs were unsorted.

Sample-barcoded 5' priming and a J-beta primer mix drove a second PCR of roughly 6 to 12 cycles. Every sample gave at least 3 million paired-end reads containing CDR3. Using its own MiXCR run on the 5' RACE reads, TCRdb lists one record per CDR3 protein. The sample records fewer than 800,000 distinct CDR3 sequences, approximately 25% being singletons. This clonotype was observed a handful of times. The antigen remains undetermined. The CDR3 has 18 amino acids. Trimming shortened V by 2 bases and J by 4 bases, and 19 bases separated the two germline ends. Germline values: CDR1 SGHRS, CDR2 YFSETQ. These data were also filed under a second study, of T cells of mothers and their children. According to that study: A few healthy Caucasian mothers gave samples, and so did their six children. There were over 8 million TCR beta CDR3 reads from each mother and about 3.1 million from each child.

This chain uses TRBV5-1 with TRBJ2-6; tentatively, D is TRBD1 (6 bases). Sequenced: blood. The origin of this receptor is a boy younger than 18 in good health. The CDR3 DNA follows: TGCGCCAGCAGCTTCCTACAGGGCGGAGGTGTGGGGGCCAACGTCCTGACTTTC. Amino acids: CASSFLQGGGVGANVLTF.